This record covers a single T cell receptor (beta chain). In this sample, this clonotype turned up many times. Its target antigen remains unknown. No qualities accompany the bases; no much larger clone lies one base away. The TCR beta CDR3 regions were amplified from RNA transcripts. For the first round of RT-PCR on the TCR CDR3, the HTBI primer set was used together with the Qiagen OneStep RT-PCR kit. A second multiplex PCR round built the libraries, followed by size selection and purification. Sequencing of the libraries was done on an Illumina HiSeq2000 using paired-end 100 bp reads. Concerning the study's data processing: SOAPnuke was used to process the raw data, removing reads that contained adapters or uncalled bases, had a mean Phred below 15, or lacked an exact match to the constant primer or identifier. COPE v1.2.5 was used to merge high-quality paired reads, and clonotypes were defined as unique nucleotide sequences. Clonotypes were aligned to IMGT TRBV, TRBD and TRBJ reference segments using MiTCR v1.1. The analysis was restricted to V-J combinations with a frequency above 0.0001, which together covered approximately 99% of the repertoires. A TCS score was defined as the ratio of F50 (clonal expansion) to E x V (chaos), with BLOSUM62-based TCRdist applied between CDR3 peptides within each V-J. Welch's t-statistics and random forest reduced 450 to 600 V-J features to 10 to 15, which were used in a naive Bayes classifier (R e1071). TCRdb's own reprocessing of the public reads used fastp at Q25 and MiXCR and kept productive beta chains. Rows merge per CDR3 protein into single entries with the most common DNA and genes. These V and J calls rely on TCRdb rather than the paper's analysis. For this sample there are hundreds of thousands of distinct CDR3 sequences; about 15% appear just once. The ten largest account for roughly 25% of the sample.

This specimen belongs to a study of T cells in Graves' hyperthyroidism and ophthalmopathy (dated by TCRdb to the late 2010s). Study-wide context: Peripheral blood was collected at initial diagnosis, before any treatment. Thyroid tissue and blood T-cell repertoires from six Graves' hyperthyroidism patients were also compared in the study. According to the paper, TCR Vbeta CDR3 sequencing was carried out on some 140 peripheral blood samples, which came from under 50 ophthalmopathy, fewer than 80 hyperthyroidism and approximately 17 progressor patients. Once sampling was done, hyperthyroidism patients were given methimazole at a starting dose of 30 mg daily, whereas ophthalmopathy patients were given high-dose intravenous methylprednisolone. TCR V-J signatures able to tell the groups apart were searched for in a discovery cohort of approximately 95 patients, of whom approximately 40 had Graves' ophthalmopathy and 55 to 65 had stable Graves' hyperthyroidism. The 75 to 100 discovery patients were divided at random into training and test sets in a 7:3 ratio. Prospective prediction of ophthalmopathy was tested in an independent validation cohort of fewer than 20 hyperthyroidism patients and 17 patients who later progressed to ophthalmopathy. What the study reported, not specific to this receptor: Most expanded thyroid clonotypes (frequency above 0.001) were also found in blood, which suggests that blood repertoires may mirror thyroid immune responses. During validation, the model predicted progression to ophthalmopathy a median of approximately 7 months ahead of onset, with approximately 70% sensitivity and roughly 72% specificity. Sample size was not statistically predetermined, and investigators were not blinded to group allocation. In cross-validation, a model built on a 13 V-J signature told ophthalmopathy apart from stable hyperthyroidism with approximately 90% sensitivity and about 81% specificity, and in testing the same model reached 80%/75%.

For this chain, trimming is 8 bases at the V end and 6 bases at the J end, and the number of junction bases without a gene match is 10. As encoded in the germline V gene, CDR1 is SNHLY while CDR2 is FYNNEI. From the cysteine through the phenylalanine, the CDR3 covers 14 amino acids. Only the CDR3 DNA stays, 42 bases, in frame from base 1. Hyperthyroidism patients were aged 18 to 65 years and newly diagnosed, with disease duration of less than 2 months. Patients with uncontrolled infections, other autoimmune diseases, pregnancy or lactation were excluded. Diagnoses relied on clinical symptoms, serum thyroxine and TRAb, thyroid ultrasound and orbital computed tomography. For progressor patients, blood was drawn at the first diagnosis of hyperthyroidism, before any ophthalmopathy symptoms had appeared. Ficoll-Paque density gradient centrifugation was used to isolate PBMCs from about 10 ml of fresh peripheral blood. Patients classed as progressors first received a Graves' hyperthyroidism diagnosis and then went on to develop ophthalmopathy during follow-up. Total RNA was extracted with Trizol reagent, and quality was checked on an Agilent 2100 Bioanalyzer.

Sequenced sample: blood. The rearranged chain carries TRBV2 and TRBJ2-3; 8 bases in between match TRBD1. The clonotype originates from a woman in her late teens or twenties with Graves' hyperthyroidism that later progressed to Graves' ophthalmopathy. CDR3 sequence: CASGKTGEADTQYF. The DNA sequence is TGTGCCAGCGGCAAGACAGGGGAGGCGGATACGCAGTATTTT. With all but the CDR3 taken from the reference TRBV2 and TRBJ2-3 genes, the full variable domain is: EPEVTQTPSHQVTQMGQEVILRCVPISNHLYFYWYRQILGQKVEFLVSFYNNEISEKSEIFDDQFSVERPDGSNFTLKIRSTKLEDSAMYFCASGKTGEADTQYFGPGTRLTVL.